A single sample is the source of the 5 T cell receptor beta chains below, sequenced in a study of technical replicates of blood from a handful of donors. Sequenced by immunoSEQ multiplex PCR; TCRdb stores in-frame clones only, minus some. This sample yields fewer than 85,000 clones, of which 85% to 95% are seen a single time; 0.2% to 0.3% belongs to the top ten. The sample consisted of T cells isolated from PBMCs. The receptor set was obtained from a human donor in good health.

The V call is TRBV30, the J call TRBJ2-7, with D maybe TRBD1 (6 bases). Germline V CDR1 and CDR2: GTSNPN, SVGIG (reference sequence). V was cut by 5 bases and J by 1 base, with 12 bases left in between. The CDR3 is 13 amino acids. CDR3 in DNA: TGTGCCTGGGCACAGGGCTCATCCTACGAGCAGTACTTC. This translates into CAWAQGSSYEQYF.

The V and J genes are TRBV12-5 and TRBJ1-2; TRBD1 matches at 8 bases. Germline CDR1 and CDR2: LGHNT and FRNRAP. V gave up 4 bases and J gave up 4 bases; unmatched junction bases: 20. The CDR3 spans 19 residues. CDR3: CASGSTTKNRGNSTYGYTF. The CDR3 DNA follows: TGTGCTAGTGGTTCGACAACCAAAAACAGGGGGAACTCTACCTATGGCTACACCTTC.

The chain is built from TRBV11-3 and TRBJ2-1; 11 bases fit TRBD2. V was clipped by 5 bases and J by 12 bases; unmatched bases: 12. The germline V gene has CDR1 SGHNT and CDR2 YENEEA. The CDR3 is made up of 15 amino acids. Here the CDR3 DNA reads TGTGCCAGCAGCCAAGAGGGTAGCGGGAGGGCCCGGCAGTTCTTC. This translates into CASSQEGSGRARQFF.

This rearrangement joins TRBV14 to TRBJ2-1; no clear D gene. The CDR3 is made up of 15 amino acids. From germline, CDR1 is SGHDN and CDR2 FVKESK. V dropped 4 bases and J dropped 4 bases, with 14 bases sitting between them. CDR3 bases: TGTGCCAGCAGCCCAGCCCCAGGCTGGTACAATGAGCAGTTCTTC. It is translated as CASSPAPGWYNEQFF.

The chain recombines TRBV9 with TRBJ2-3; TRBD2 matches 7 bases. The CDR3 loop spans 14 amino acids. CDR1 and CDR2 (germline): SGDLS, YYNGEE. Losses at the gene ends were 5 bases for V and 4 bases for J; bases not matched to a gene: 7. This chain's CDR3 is CASRGRENPDTQYF. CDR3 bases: TGTGCCAGCAGGGGGCGGGAGAACCCAGATACGCAGTATTTT.